This TCR beta chain was captured by sequencing in a study of PD-L1 blockade in urothelial cancer. In the study overall: Samples came from 3 weeks, at the second dose, and 6 weeks into treatment. Study-wide results and limits: Prediction of better survival came from below-median pretreatment blood TCR clonality.

Samples were collected from each patient before treatment and during treatment. Each patient gave between 1 and 8 of them in total. The repertoire was sequenced with immunoSEQ multiplex PCR; TCRdb's copy has only in-frame clones and lacks some. The top ten hold roughly 1.9% of the sample, which has 25,000 to 30,000 clones, around nine tenths seen once. Germline CDR1 MNHNS, CDR2 SASEGT. With 7 bases removed from V and 6 bases from J, the gap between germline ends came to 10 bases. The CDR3 contains 13 residues. A few counts support this clone. Its antigen is undetermined. The J gene is TRBJ1-6, the V gene TRBV6-1; TRBD1 is a possible D gene (5 bases). This receptor was taken from a man over 45 with urothelial cancer. The sample was PBMCs, taken around atezolizumab (anti-PD-L1) treatment. CDR3 residues: CASKETANSPLHF. CDR3 sequence (DNA): TGTGCCAGCAAGGAGACAGCTAATTCACCCCTCCACTTT.